The 28 T cell receptor beta chains below were found in one sample sequenced in a study of regulatory T cells in long-lasting Graves disease. Regarding time point: newly diagnosed GD, antithyroid drugs for less than 3 months. Making the TCR library involved RNA that had been extracted from PBMCs. The TCR beta library used iRepertoire HTBI primers with Arm-PCR amplification of CDR3. TCRdb re-analysed the multiplex PCR reads in MiXCR, keeping a single row per CDR3 protein. This sample has more than 450,000 distinct CDR3 sequences; 16% occur once, and the top ten carry about 12%. This sample was also put to use in a study of T cells in Graves' hyperthyroidism and ophthalmopathy.

The sample was peripheral blood mononuclear cells (PBMCs), taken at new diagnosis, from a patient treated with antithyroid drugs. The origin of the receptors is a man in his forties with Graves disease.

This clonotype was observed a few times. V gene TRBV7-2 combines with J gene TRBJ2-7, with D unresolved. V was shortened by 0 bases and J by 3 bases, with 12 bases between the two germline ends. This CDR3 is built from 15 residues. Germline V gene data show CDR1 as SGHTA and CDR2 as FQGNSA. CDR3 sequence reads: CASSLAAQTDYEQYF. The CDR3 region has the DNA TGTGCCAGCAGCTTAGCGGCACAAACCGACTACGAGCAGTACTTC.

Many counts were recorded for this clonotype. This rearrangement joins TRBV11-2 to TRBJ2-1; 8 bases agree with TRBD1. The ends lost 5 bases at V and 4 bases at J; junction bases unmatched: 10. This CDR3 is built from 16 residues. From germline, CDR1 is SGHAT and CDR2 FQNNGV. CDR3 region: CASSQAPGQGYNEQFF. The CDR3 nucleotides read TGTGCCAGCAGCCAAGCTCCCGGACAGGGATACAATGAGCAGTTCTTC.

In this sample, this clonotype turned up a few times. This CDR3 is CASSLTSSGRIYEQYF. The CDR3 bases are TGTGCCAGCAGCTTAACTTCTAGCGGGAGAATCTACGAGCAGTACTTC. The V and J genes are TRBV11-2 and TRBJ2-7, with 10 positions matching TRBD2. Per the germline V gene, CDR1 is SGHAT and CDR2 is FQNNGV. The CDR3 contains 16 residues. Trimming at V came to 2 bases and at J to 3 bases, leaving 7 bases not matched to a gene.

The gene calls are TRBV19 and TRBJ2-3; D may be TRBD2 (5 bases). Germline V gene sequence: CDR1 LNHDA, CDR2 SQIVND (reference sequence). V lost 5 bases, J lost 6 bases, and 18 bases lay in between. The CDR3 is 15 amino acids. The CDR3 loop is CASSLRLRLLDTQYF. DNA for the CDR3: TGTGCCAGTAGTTTGCGACTACGCCTTTTGGATACGCAGTATTTT. Full variable domain (outside the CDR3, taken from reference TRBV19 and TRBJ2-3): DGGITQSPKYLFRKEGQNVTLSCEQNLNHDAMYWYRQDPGQGLRLIYYSQIVNDFQKGDIAEGYSVSREKKESFPLTVTSAQKNPTAFYLCASSLRLRLLDTQYFGPGTRLTVL.

Turning to this clonotype: A read error may be the cause here, since a much bigger clone is one base away. V and J are TRBV30 and TRBJ2-7; D is perhaps TRBD1 or TRBD2 (5 bases each). In germline, CDR1 is GTSNPN, CDR2 SVGIG (reference sequence). The CDR3 consists of 14 residues. CDR3 sequence reads: CAWSDRDGIYEQHF. The CDR3 DNA sequence: TGTGCCTGGAGCGACCGGGACGGCATCTACGAGCAGCACTTC. The full variable domain, in which reference TRBV30 and TRBJ2-7 provide the parts outside the CDR3, is SQTIHQWPATLVQPVGSPLSLECTVEGTSNPNLYWYRQAAGRGLQLLFYSVGIGQISSEVPQNLSASRPQDRQFILSSKKLLLSDSGFYLCAWSDRDGIYEQHFGPGTRLTVT.

This clonotype was detected ten times or more. J is TRBJ1-1 and V is TRBV28, with 7 bases matching TRBD1. The CDR3 runs to 14 residues. V lost 3 bases, J lost 8 bases, and 9 bases stayed unmatched. In germline, CDR1 is MDHEN, CDR2 SYDVKM. The CDR3, as DNA: TGTGCCAGCAGTTTTCCAGACAGGGCTAAAGAAGCTTTCTTT. This translates into CASSFPDRAKEAFF.

This clonotype was seen more than once but under ten times. The chain couples TRBV4-1 to TRBJ2-2, with TRBD1 as a possible D gene (6 bases). The CDR3 consists of 12 residues. Trimming left V 8 bases short and J 6 bases short, with 10 bases between. Germline V gives CDR1 MGHRA, CDR2 YSYEKL. The CDR3 sequence: CASEGDAGELFF. Written as DNA, the CDR3 is TGCGCCAGCGAGGGGGATGCCGGGGAGCTGTTTTTT.

This clonotype came up many times. The V and J genes are TRBV12-3 or TRBV12-4 and TRBJ1-5; maybe TRBD1 (6 bases). The CDR3 contains 14 residues. Trimming removed 7 bases from V and 4 bases from J, with 14 bases in between. The CDR3 nucleotides read TGTGCCAGCAACCTTGGGGGCCTTAATCAGCCCCAGCATTTT. Amino acids: CASNLGGLNQPQHF.

This clonotype showed up many times. The V and J genes are TRBV11-2 and TRBJ2-7, with D perhaps matching TRBD1 (5 bases). The CDR3 is 14 amino acids. In germline, CDR1 is SGHAT, CDR2 FQNNGV. Trimming pared 5 bases from V and 2 bases from J, leaving 13 bases between. The CDR3 is CASSTDILAYEQYF. The CDR3 DNA follows: TGTGCCAGCAGCACGGACATACTCGCCTACGAGCAGTACTTC.

Points on this clonotype: At one end the junction does not follow the germline gene, possibly because of a read error. The chain is built from TRBV7-3 and TRBJ2-1; 7 bases align to TRBD1. CDR3 length: 13 residues. Germline V gene data show CDR1 as SGHTA and CDR2 as FQGTGA. As DNA, the CDR3 is TGTGCCAGCAGCTTGACAGGGTACAATGAGCAGCTCTTC. It encodes CASSLTGYNEQLF. Drawing the rest from reference TRBV7-3 and TRBJ2-1, the complete variable domain is GAGVSQTPSNKVTEKGKYVELRCDPISGHTALYWYRQSLGQGPEFLIYFQGTGAADDSGLPNDRFFAVRPEGSVSTLKIQRTERGDSAVYLCASSLTGYNEQLFGPGTRLTVL.

This clonotype was seen many times. The V and J genes are TRBV6-5 and TRBJ2-3, with TRBD2 matching 8 bases. The germline V gene has CDR1 MNHEY and CDR2 SVGAGI. The CDR3 spans 15 residues. J gave up 4 bases and V 4 bases, and 7 bases lay outside the gene matches. DNA for the CDR3: TGTGCCAGCAGTTCCGGACTAGCTGCAGCAGATACGCAGTATTTT. Translation: CASSSGLAAADTQYF.

This clonotype has a count of ten or more. V and J are TRBV2 and TRBJ1-2; D not certain. The V and J ends lost 4 bases and 2 bases respectively, with 11 bases between them. The CDR3 spans 14 residues. The V gene's germline CDR1 is SNHLY and CDR2 FYNNEI. The CDR3 sequence is CASSVSGQNYGYTF. In DNA form, the CDR3 reads TGTGCCAGCAGTGTAAGCGGGCAGAACTATGGCTACACCTTC.

The CDR3 DNA is TGTGCCAGCAGCCGGAATACCGGGACTAGCGGGAGCTATGAGCAGTTCTTC. Its protein product is CASSRNTGTSGSYEQFF. The V call is TRBV7-2, the J call TRBJ2-1; 14 bases are shared with TRBD2. Germline assignment: CDR1 SGHTA and CDR2 FQGNSA. J lost 8 bases, V lost 5 bases, and 11 bases had no gene match. The CDR3 extends over 17 amino acids.

CDR3 bases: TGTGCCAGCAGTTTATTAGGAGGGACTAGTGATCACGAGACCCAGTACTTC. Its translation: CASSLLGGTSDHETQYF. The chain links TRBV28 to TRBJ2-5, with 8 bases aligning to TRBD2. Germline V CDR1 and CDR2: MDHEN, SYDVKM. The CDR3 spans 17 residues. V lost 1 base and J lost 5; bases outside the gene matches: 12. Variable domain in full (rest from reference TRBV28 and TRBJ2-5): DVKVTQSSRYLVKRTGEKVFLECVQDMDHENMFWYRQDPGLGLRLIYFSYDVKMKEKGDIPEGYSVSREKKERFSLILESASTNQTSMYLCASSLLGGTSDHETQYFGPGTRLLVL.

This clonotype was recorded at least ten times. The chain uses TRBV9 and TRBJ2-1, with D possibly being TRBD1 or TRBD2 (5 bases each). V gave up 7 bases and J gave up 6 bases, with 17 bases separating them. The V gene's germline CDR1 is SGDLS and CDR2 YYNGEE. CDR3 length: 14 amino acids. CDR3 sequence reads: CASSRDPVGNEQFF. The DNA for the CDR3 is TGTGCCAGCTCCCGGGACCCAGTAGGCAATGAGCAGTTCTTC.

The table lists this clonotype with many counts. This rearrangement joins TRBV28 to TRBJ2-3; TRBD1 matches 8 bases. With 6 bases clipped from V and 4 bases from J, the junction kept 3 bases outside the gene matches. The CDR3 runs to 13 residues. Germline values: CDR1 MDHEN, CDR2 SYDVKM. The CDR3 DNA follows: TGTGCCAGCAGACGACAGGGGTCAGATACGCAGTATTTT. Amino acids: CASRRQGSDTQYF.

The table lists this clonotype with many counts. The chain has TRBV15 and TRBJ2-1; TRBD2 matches at 9 bases. The germline V gene encodes CDR1 LNHNV and CDR2 YYDKDF (reference sequence). The ends lost 3 bases at V and 4 bases at J; junction bases unmatched: 4. The CDR3 has 15 residues. The CDR3 nucleotides read TGTGCCACCAGCAGGAAGACTAGCGGATACAATGAGCAGTTCTTC. It specifies CATSRKTSGYNEQFF.

The chain links TRBV28 to TRBJ1-2; 7 positions match TRBD1. CDR3 length: 15 residues. Germline lookup yields CDR1 MDHEN and CDR2 SYDVKM. V was pared by 7 bases and J by 4 bases, with 12 bases of the junction left unmatched. The chain's CDR3 is CASTRQGGSSYGYTF. The CDR3 nucleotides are TGTGCCAGCACCCGTCAGGGGGGGTCGTCCTATGGCTACACCTTC.

This clonotype was observed a few times. V gene TRBV20-1 combines with J gene TRBJ1-2; TRBD1 is a possible D gene (6 bases). The CDR3 has 13 amino acids. Trimming left V 5 bases short and J 4 bases short, with 14 bases between. The germline CDR1 and CDR2 sequences are DFQATT and SNEGSKA (reference sequence). CDR3 region: CSARGDTFYGYTF. The CDR3 bases are TGCAGTGCTCGAGGGGACACCTTCTATGGCTACACCTTC.

This sequence joins TRBV6-5 and TRBJ2-1; D may correspond to TRBD1 or TRBD2 (5 bases each). Trimming pared 2 bases from V and 6 bases from J, leaving 32 bases between. CDR1 and CDR2 from the germline V gene are MNHEY and SVGAGI. The CDR3 sequence is 21 residues long. CDR3 in amino acids: CASSYGFSPLASPPRGNEQFF. In nucleotides, the CDR3 is TGTGCCAGCAGTTACGGATTTTCCCCTTTAGCTAGCCCACCTAGGGGCAATGAGCAGTTCTTC.

Comments on this clonotype: This likely stems from a read error, as it lies one base from a far larger clone. Because the CDR3 is missing its conserved closing phenylalanine or tryptophan, this is likely a read error. This chain uses TRBV11-2 with TRBJ2-3; D is unclear. The CDR3 has 13 residues. Trimming stripped 5 bases from V and 4 bases from J, with 10 bases between. Germline CDR1 and CDR2: SGHAT and FQNNGV. The CDR3 DNA reads as TGTGCCAGCAGCCATCGGACGCCAGATACGCAGTATGTT. Translated: CASSHRTPDTQYV.

The sample holds many counts of this clonotype. Here the CDR3 DNA reads TGTGCCAGCAGCTTAGGGACAGGGGGAGAGACCCAGTACTTC. The encoded protein is CASSLGTGGETQYF. The chain carries TRBV11-2 and TRBJ2-5; 10 bases match TRBD1. The V gene's germline CDR1 is SGHAT and CDR2 FQNNGV. The trim removed 1 base at V and 4 bases at J, leaving 0 bases unmatched. The CDR3 is 14 amino acids.

This clonotype was seen many times. The CDR3 protein is CASSLPTYTGELFF. The CDR3, as DNA: TGTGCCAGCAGCTTACCTACTTACACCGGGGAGCTGTTTTTT. V usage is TRBV7-2 and J usage is TRBJ2-2; D not certain. V was cut by 2 bases and J by 3 bases, with 7 bases left in between. The CDR3 covers 14 residues. Germline V CDR1 and CDR2: SGHTA, FQGNSA.

This clonotype has just a few counts. The chain couples TRBV12-3 or TRBV12-4 to TRBJ1-1; D is undetermined. V dropped 3 bases and J dropped 6 bases, with 8 bases sitting between them. This CDR3 is 12 amino acids long. The chain's CDR3 is CASSFVGSEAFF. The CDR3 DNA is TGTGCCAGCAGTTTTGTGGGGTCTGAAGCTTTCTTT.

This clonotype was recorded many times. The rearrangement joins TRBV15 to TRBJ2-3; unclear D gene. The CDR3 extends over 14 amino acids. Germline lookup yields CDR1 LNHNV and CDR2 YYDKDF (reference sequence). V lost 2 bases, J lost 2 bases, and 8 bases lay in between. The CDR3 spells CATSRSIDTDTQYF. In DNA, the CDR3 is TGTGCCACCAGCAGATCCATAGACACAGATACGCAGTATTTT.

This clonotype was seen a few times. CDR3 in amino acids: CASSTGRRTTGELFF. The CDR3, as DNA: TGTGCCAGTAGTACGGGACGGAGAACCACCGGGGAGCTGTTTTTT. The chain joins TRBV19 to TRBJ2-2, with D possibly being TRBD1 or TRBD2 (5 bases each). The V and J ends lost 4 bases and 4 bases respectively, with 13 bases between them. Germline V gene data show CDR1 as LNHDA and CDR2 as SQIVND (reference sequence). The CDR3 sequence is 15 residues long.

Regarding this clonotype: This clone may be a read error of a much larger clone one base away. The rearrangement links TRBV28 to TRBJ2-7; 8 bases match TRBD1. Per the germline V gene, CDR1 is MDHEN and CDR2 is SYDVKM. This CDR3 region has 13 residues. J was trimmed by 2 bases and V by 7 bases; bases with no gene match: 4. In DNA, the CDR3 is TGTGCCAGCACCCGGACAGGGCCCTACGAGCAGTACTTC. Translated: CASTRTGPYEQYF.

This clonotype was seen at least ten times. The junction and the germline gene differ at one end; a read error may be behind it. The chain recombines TRBV5-1 with TRBJ2-3; no definite D call. Germline CDR1 and CDR2: SGHRS and YFSETQ. The CDR3 runs to 15 residues. The CDR3 here is CASSLASTSTDTQYF. CDR3 sequence (DNA): TGTGCCAGCAGCTTAGCTTCAACCTCCACAGATACGCAGTATTTT.